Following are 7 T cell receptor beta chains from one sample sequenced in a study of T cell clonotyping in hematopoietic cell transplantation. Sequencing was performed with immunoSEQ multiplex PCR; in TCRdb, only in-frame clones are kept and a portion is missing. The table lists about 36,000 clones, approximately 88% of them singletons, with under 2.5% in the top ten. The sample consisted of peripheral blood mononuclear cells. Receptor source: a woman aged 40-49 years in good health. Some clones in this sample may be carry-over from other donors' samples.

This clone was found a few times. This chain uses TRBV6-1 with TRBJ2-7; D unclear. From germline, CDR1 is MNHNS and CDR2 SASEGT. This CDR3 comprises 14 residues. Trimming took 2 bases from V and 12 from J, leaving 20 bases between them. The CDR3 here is CASSESKFRPIGYF. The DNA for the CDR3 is TGTGCCAGCAGTGAATCGAAGTTTCGCCCCATCGGGTACTTC.

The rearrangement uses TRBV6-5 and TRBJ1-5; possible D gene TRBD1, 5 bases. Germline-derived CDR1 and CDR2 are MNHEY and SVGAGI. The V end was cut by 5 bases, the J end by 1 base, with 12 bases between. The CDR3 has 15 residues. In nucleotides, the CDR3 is TGTGCCAGCAGTCCTCAGGGATCCAGCAATCAGCCCCAGCATTTT. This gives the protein CASSPQGSSNQPQHF.

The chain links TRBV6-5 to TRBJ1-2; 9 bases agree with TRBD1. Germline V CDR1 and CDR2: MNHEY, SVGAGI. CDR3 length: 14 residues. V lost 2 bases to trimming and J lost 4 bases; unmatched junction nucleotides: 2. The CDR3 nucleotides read TGTGCCAGCAGTTACGCGGGACAGGGCTATGGCTACACCTTC. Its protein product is CASSYAGQGYGYTF.

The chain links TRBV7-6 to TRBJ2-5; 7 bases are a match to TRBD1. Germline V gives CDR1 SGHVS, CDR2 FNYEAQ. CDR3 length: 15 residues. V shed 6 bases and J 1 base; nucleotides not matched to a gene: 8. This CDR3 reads CASRNRDSIQETQYF. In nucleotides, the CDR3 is TGTGCCAGCAGGAACCGGGACAGTATCCAAGAGACCCAGTACTTC.

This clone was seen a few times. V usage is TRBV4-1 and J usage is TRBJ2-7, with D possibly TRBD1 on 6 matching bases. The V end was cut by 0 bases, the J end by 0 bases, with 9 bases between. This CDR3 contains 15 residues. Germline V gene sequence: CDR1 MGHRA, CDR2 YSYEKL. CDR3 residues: CASSQEDSPSYEQYF. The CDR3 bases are TGCGCCAGCAGCCAAGAGGACAGCCCCTCCTACGAGCAGTACTTC.

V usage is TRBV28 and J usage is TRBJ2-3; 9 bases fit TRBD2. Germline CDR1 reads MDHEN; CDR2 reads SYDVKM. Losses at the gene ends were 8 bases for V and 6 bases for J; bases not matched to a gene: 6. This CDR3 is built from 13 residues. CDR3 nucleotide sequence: TGTGCCAGCGTACCCAGCGGGAGGGATACGCAGTATTTT. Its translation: CASVPSGRDTQYF.

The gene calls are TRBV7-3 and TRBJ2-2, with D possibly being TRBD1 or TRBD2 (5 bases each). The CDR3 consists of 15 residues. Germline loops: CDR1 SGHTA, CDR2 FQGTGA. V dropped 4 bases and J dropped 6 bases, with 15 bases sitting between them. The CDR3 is CASSSGTLVAGELFF. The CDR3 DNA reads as TGTGCCAGCAGCTCCGGGACCTTAGTGGCCGGGGAGCTGTTTTTT.